This passage covers 23 T cell receptor beta chains from one sample sequenced in a study of CD8+CD57+ T cells in acquired aplastic anemia. TCR beta VDJ and CDR3 profiling used genomic DNA as template. A single record per CDR3 protein comes from TCRdb applying MiXCR to the reads. The sample records some 140,000 distinct CDR3 sequences, around half being singletons. For sequencing, patients were chosen who had shown expansion of CD8+CD57+ cells by flow cytometry. The sequenced sample was sorted CD4+, CD8+, or CD8+CD57+ T cells (not recorded which) from PBMCs. The source of these receptors is a human donor with aplastic anemia.

This clonotype was seen many times. CDR3 sequence (DNA): TGTGCCAGCAGTTTCACAACCTATCTCTATGGCTACACCTTC. Protein: CASSFTTYLYGYTF. The chain uses TRBV12-3 or TRBV12-4 and TRBJ1-2, with no clear D. This CDR3 is built from 14 residues. Trimming stripped 3 bases from V and 4 bases from J, with 12 bases between.

This clonotype qualifies as medium-sized. The rearrangement links TRBV2 to TRBJ1-6; 11 nucleotides agree with TRBD1. This CDR3 has 15 residues. Trimming removed 6 bases from V and 11 bases from J; junction bases left unmatched: 9. Germline CDR1 is SNHLY and CDR2 is FYNNEI. This CDR3 reads CASSYTGTGGPPLHF. The CDR3, as DNA: TGTGCCAGCAGCTATACCGGGACAGGGGGGCCACCCCTCCACTTT.

This sequence joins TRBV19 and TRBJ1-2; D remains ambiguous. Trimming pared 1 base from V and 8 bases from J, leaving 8 bases between. Germline CDR1 reads LNHDA; CDR2 reads SQIVND (reference sequence). The CDR3 has 12 amino acids. The CDR3: CASSIVNGGYTF. The CDR3 DNA follows: TGTGCCAGTAGTATAGTAAACGGGGGCTACACCTTC.

Note on this clonotype: At one boundary the junction diverges from the germline segment, which might be a read error. J is TRBJ2-7 and V is TRBV2, with D hard to call. Germline V gives CDR1 SNHLY, CDR2 FYNNEI. The CDR3 totals 12 residues. This chain's CDR3 is CASSKEGYDQYF. The CDR3 DNA reads as TGTGCCAGCAGTAAGGAAGGATACGATCAGTACTTC.

In its sample, this clonotype was seen a few times. This chain joins TRBV9 and TRBJ2-7, with 10 bases aligning to TRBD1. V lost 3 bases and J lost 5; bases outside the gene matches: 5. Germline-derived CDR1 and CDR2 are SGDLS and YYNGEE. The CDR3 is 14 residues long. In DNA, the CDR3 is TGTGCCAGCAGCGAGGGACAGGGGAGGAACGAGCAGTACTTC. Translating gives CASSEGQGRNEQYF.

In its sample, this clonotype was seen many times. The chain links TRBV5-5 to TRBJ2-7; 11 positions agree with TRBD1. The V gene's germline CDR1 is SGHKS and CDR2 YYEKEE (reference sequence). CDR3 length equals 15 residues. The trim removed 3 bases at V and 2 bases at J, leaving 4 bases unmatched. The CDR3 spells CASSWPGQGAYEQYF. DNA for the CDR3: TGTGCCAGCAGCTGGCCGGGACAGGGGGCCTACGAGCAGTACTTC.

The CDR3 bases are TGTGCCACCAGCGGGGACAGCTTGGAGACCCAGTACTTC. It encodes CATSGDSLETQYF. The V and J genes are TRBV15 and TRBJ2-5; TRBD1 agrees at 7 bases. The CDR3 loop spans 13 amino acids. CDR1 and CDR2 from the germline V gene are LNHNV and YYDKDF (reference sequence). The V and J ends lost 5 bases and 5 bases, in that order; junction bases with no gene match: 5.

Regarding this clonotype: At one end, the junction sequence differs from germline, possibly due to a read error. V and J are TRBV7-2 and TRBJ1-1; D possibly corresponds to TRBD1 (5 bases). The CDR3 has 17 residues. The germline V gene has CDR1 SGHTA and CDR2 FQGNSA. The CDR3 sequence is CASSLGRGRRMNTEAFF. DNA for the CDR3: TGTGCCAGCAGTTTAGGGCGGGGCAGGCGGATGAACACTGAAGCTTTCTTT.

This clonotype was observed a handful of times. The chain carries TRBV10-3 and TRBJ1-5; 10 bases are shared with TRBD1. The V and J ends lost 10 bases and 0 bases, in that order; junction bases with no gene match: 12. Germline CDR1 is ENHRY and CDR2 is SYGVKD. The CDR3 loop spans 17 amino acids. The CDR3 DNA follows: TGTGCCACCCTTAGACAGGGGGCTTTAAATAGCAATCAGCCCCAGCATTTT. It yields the protein CATLRQGALNSNQPQHF.

This rearrangement joins TRBV20-1 to TRBJ2-7; D unresolved. This CDR3 spans 13 amino acids. Germline CDR1 reads DFQATT; CDR2 reads SNEGSKA (reference sequence). Trimming pared 1 base from V and 3 bases from J, leaving 10 bases between. Here the CDR3 reads CSARVRPDYEQYF. For the CDR3, the DNA is TGCAGTGCTAGAGTGAGGCCTGACTACGAGCAGTACTTC.

The V call is TRBV25-1, the J call TRBJ1-3; D may be TRBD1 (6 bases). The germline CDR1 and CDR2 sequences are MGHDK and SYGVNS. Trimming stripped 4 bases from V and 0 bases from J, with 10 bases between. The CDR3 runs 15 residues. The CDR3 here is CASSAGDLSGNTIYF. CDR3 sequence (DNA): TGTGCCAGCAGTGCAGGGGACCTCTCTGGAAACACCATATATTTT.

This chain connects TRBV20-1 to TRBJ1-6; D unclear. Germline assignment: CDR1 DFQATT and CDR2 SNEGSKA (reference sequence). V lost 3 bases to trimming and J lost 1 base, with 7 bases between them. CDR3 length: 14 residues. The CDR3 sequence is CSASQDSYNSPLHF. CDR3 bases: TGCAGTGCTAGCCAGGATTCCTATAATTCACCCCTCCACTTT.

This clonotype was seen more than once but under ten times. V usage is TRBV29-1 and J usage is TRBJ1-4; TRBD1 agrees at 9 bases. The CDR3 runs 13 residues. Trimming at V came to 4 bases and at J to 7 bases, leaving 4 bases not matched to a gene. Germline loops: CDR1 SQVTM, CDR2 ANQGSEA. CDR3 DNA: TGCAGCGTTGCCAGACAGGGGGGTGAAAAACTGTTTTTT. Encoded protein: CSVARQGGEKLFF.

The rearrangement links TRBV6-4 to TRBJ2-3; TRBD2 matches at 15 bases. Germline values: CDR1 MRHNA, CDR2 SNTAGT. The CDR3 runs 16 residues. V lost 2 bases, J lost 6 bases, and 3 bases stayed unmatched. The DNA for the CDR3 is TGTGCCAGCAGTGACGGGACTAGCGGGGGGTTGGATACGCAGTATTTT. Its protein is CASSDGTSGGLDTQYF.

The gene calls are TRBV24-1 and TRBJ1-6; no clear D. The CDR3 length is 15 residues. The germline V gene encodes CDR1 KGHDR and CDR2 SFDVKD. V was shortened by 5 bases and J by 5 bases, with 12 bases between the two germline ends. CDR3 nucleotide sequence: TGTGCCACCAGTGTTGTTCCGGGGAATAATTCACCCCTCCACTTT. Its protein is CATSVVPGNNSPLHF.

The chain recombines TRBV11-1 with TRBJ2-2; D gene uncertain. The CDR3 contains 15 residues. Trimming shortened V by 1 base and J by 2 bases, and 8 bases separated the two germline ends. Germline CDR1 is SGHAT and CDR2 is FQDESV (reference sequence). The CDR3 protein is CASSLVAANTGELFF. Written as DNA, the CDR3 is TGTGCCAGCAGCTTAGTGGCGGCTAACACCGGGGAGCTGTTTTTT.

In its sample, this clonotype was seen many times. V and J are TRBV9 and TRBJ1-2; a possible D gene is TRBD1 (5 bases). Germline values: CDR1 SGDLS, CDR2 YYNGEE. This CDR3 comprises 15 residues. Trimming removed 2 bases from V and 5 bases from J, with 16 bases in between. The chain's CDR3 is CASSVDSGPTYGYTF. As DNA, the CDR3 is TGTGCCAGCAGCGTGGACTCGGGACCGACGTATGGCTACACCTTC.

The chain joins TRBV19 to TRBJ2-3; D not resolved. The germline V gene has CDR1 LNHDA and CDR2 SQIVND (reference sequence). The CDR3 loop spans 13 amino acids. V gave up 3 bases and J gave up 1 base, with 5 bases separating them. Here the CDR3 DNA reads TGTGCCAGTAGTATTCAGGGCACAGATACGCAGTATTTT. Its translation: CASSIQGTDTQYF.

This clonotype was observed at least ten times. J is TRBJ2-7 and V is TRBV4-1, with D tentatively TRBD1 (5 bases). The V end lost 0 bases, the J end lost 6 bases, and 12 bases lay between the germline ends. The CDR3 has 14 amino acids. Germline CDR1 and CDR2: MGHRA and YSYEKL. The chain's CDR3 is CASSQDRGQAEQYF. Here the CDR3 DNA reads TGCGCCAGCAGCCAAGATCGAGGACAAGCCGAGCAGTACTTC.

Concerning this clonotype: A much larger clone differs from this one at a single base, so this may be a read error. The chain employs TRBV7-8 and TRBJ2-7, with D possibly being TRBD1 or TRBD2 (5 bases each). V gave up 5 bases and J gave up 0 bases, with 8 bases separating them. The germline gives CDR1 SGHVS, CDR2 FQNEAQ. The CDR3 consists of 13 residues. The CDR3 spells CASSPGASYEQYF. The CDR3 coding sequence is TGTGCCAGCAGCCCCGGGGCCTCCTACGAGCAGTACTTC.

The chain employs TRBV2 and TRBJ2-1; D is unclear. CDR3 size: 12 residues. Germline assignment: CDR1 SNHLY and CDR2 FYNNEI. V lost 4 bases and J lost 4, with 5 bases in between. The CDR3 sequence is CASSGKYNEQFF. In DNA form, the CDR3 reads TGTGCCAGCAGTGGAAAGTACAATGAGCAGTTCTTC.

V and J are TRBV20-1 and TRBJ2-7, with D uncertain. Germline CDR1 is DFQATT and CDR2 is SNEGSKA (reference sequence). The CDR3 consists of 12 residues. With 7 bases removed from V and 1 base from J, the gap between germline ends came to 11 bases. CDR3 loop: CSGGTISYEQYF. Here the CDR3 DNA reads TGCAGTGGCGGTACTATATCCTACGAGCAGTACTTC.

This clonotype was counted once. This chain uses TRBV2 with TRBJ2-3; 9 bases align to TRBD2. CDR1 is SNHLY, CDR2 FYNNEI, per germline. This CDR3 region has 15 residues. V lost 6 bases and J lost 4; bases outside the gene matches: 8. CDR3: CASSGTSSVSDTQYF. CDR3 DNA: TGTGCCAGCAGCGGGACTAGCTCTGTTTCAGATACGCAGTATTTT. Combining the CDR3 with reference TRBV2 and TRBJ2-3 gives the whole variable domain EPEVTQTPSHQVTQMGQEVILRCVPISNHLYFYWYRQILGQKVEFLVSFYNNEISEKSEIFDDQFSVERPDGSNFTLKIRSTKLEDSAMYFCASSGTSSVSDTQYFGPGTRLTVL.